What follows describes a single TCR beta chain. The data originate from a study of blood T cell repertoires in COVID-19. Study in general: Donors in the United States, Italy and Spain gave samples during acute or convalescent COVID-19. Nucleic acid was either cDNA or gDNA, and it came from T cells, B-cell-depleted T cells, or PBMCs.

Using immunoSEQ multiplex PCR, the repertoire was profiled, and TCRdb retains in-frame clones only, with some absent. The table lists about 45,000 clones, 90% of them singletons, with around a fifth in the top ten. Trimming took off 8 bases at V and 7 bases at J, with 18 bases between the two ends. Germline loops: CDR1 MNHEY, CDR2 SMNVEV (reference sequence). This CDR3 contains 14 residues. The J gene is TRBJ2-1, the V gene TRBV27; D is ambiguous. The receptor's source is an older man with active COVID-19. Source material: peripheral blood. CDR3 protein: CASSDSTSPNEQFF. CDR3 bases: TGTGCCAGCTCCGATAGCACCTCCCCTAATGAGCAGTTCTTC.